The 17 T cell receptor beta chains below all came from one sample that was sequenced in a study. MiXCR, applied by TCRdb to the 5' RACE reads, yields one record per CDR3 protein. The table shows approximately 44,000 distinct CDR3 sequences, with less than 30% occurring only once. Sequenced material: memory CD4+ T cells sorted from a lymph node. Documented subset: memory CD4+ T cells, CD4+CD45RO+CD25-. The receptors derive from a female donor with breast cancer.

This clonotype was counted only a few times. This rearrangement joins TRBV5-1 to TRBJ2-2, with 9 bases lining up with TRBD2. V trimming: 2 bases; J trimming: 0 bases; junction bases outside the gene matches: 5. This CDR3 is built from 17 residues. Germline lookup yields CDR1 SGHRS and CDR2 YFSETQ. CDR3 nucleotide sequence: TGCGCCAGCAGCTTCGGGGTAGCGGGGGCGAACACCGGGGAGCTGTTTTTT. Its translation is CASSFGVAGANTGELFF.

This chain connects TRBV12-3 or TRBV12-4 to TRBJ2-2; 9 positions match TRBD1. The J segment lost 5 bases and the V segment lost 4 bases, leaving 5 bases of the junction unmatched. CDR3 size: 15 residues. This CDR3 is CASSYRQGGTGELFF. In nucleotides, the CDR3 is TGTGCCAGCAGTTACCGACAGGGGGGTACCGGGGAGCTGTTTTTT.

This clonotype was counted only a few times. V gene TRBV10-3 combines with J gene TRBJ1-6; 8 nucleotides align to TRBD1. With V trimmed by 3 bases and J by 11 bases, 12 bases remained unmatched. Germline V CDR1 and CDR2: ENHRY, SYGVKD. This CDR3 spans 16 amino acids. CDR3 region: CAISDGTGPTSAPLHF. The DNA for the CDR3 is TGTGCCATCAGTGACGGGACAGGTCCTACGTCCGCACCCCTCCACTTT.

In its sample, this clonotype was seen a few times. This rearrangement joins TRBV5-1 to TRBJ1-4, with 9 bases that match TRBD1. Germline assignment: CDR1 SGHRS and CDR2 YFSETQ. The CDR3 spans 15 residues. The trim removed 6 bases at V and 6 bases at J, leaving 9 bases unmatched. As DNA, the CDR3 is TGCGCCAGCACCCGGACAGGGGCTGGCGATGAAAAACTGTTTTTT. It encodes CASTRTGAGDEKLFF. Complete variable domain (other parts from reference TRBV5-1 and TRBJ1-4): KAGVTQTPRYLIKTRGQQVTLSCSPISGHRSVSWYQQTPGQGLQFLFEYFSETQRNKGNFPGRFSGRQFSNSRSEMNVSTLELGDSALYLCASTRTGAGDEKLFFGSGTQLSVL.

This chain connects TRBV12-3 or TRBV12-4 to TRBJ1-5; no definite D call. CDR3 length: 13 amino acids. Between the trimmed V and J ends, which lost 3 bases and 7 bases, there was a span of 10 bases. CDR3 residues: CASSLGLEQPQHF. The CDR3 DNA reads TGTGCCAGCAGTTTGGGGTTAGAACAGCCCCAGCATTTT.

This clonotype was counted many times. The J gene is TRBJ2-7, the V gene TRBV28; D is unclear. Trimming left V 2 bases short and J 6 bases short, with 8 bases between. CDR3 length equals 12 residues. The V gene's germline CDR1 is MDHEN and CDR2 SYDVKM. The CDR3 nucleotides are TGTGCCAGCAGTTTAGTAGTTGCCGAGCAGTACTTC. It specifies CASSLVVAEQYF.

The chain couples TRBV6-2 or TRBV6-3 to TRBJ2-1, with D tentatively TRBD1 (5 bases). This CDR3 is 16 amino acids long. CDR1 is MNHEY, CDR2 SVGEGT, per germline. Trimming removed 0 bases at V and 6 bases at J, with 15 bases between. The CDR3 region is CASSYSIQVMGNEQFF. The CDR3 coding sequence is TGTGCCAGCAGTTACTCAATACAGGTTATGGGCAATGAGCAGTTCTTC.

This chain uses TRBV3-1 with TRBJ2-2, with D perhaps TRBD1 or TRBD2 (5 bases each). Germline V gene lookup returns CDR1 LGHDT and CDR2 YNNKEL (reference sequence). This CDR3 spans 15 amino acids. Trimming took off 4 bases at V and 1 base at J, with 10 bases between the two ends. As DNA, the CDR3 is TGTGCCAGCAGCCCGGGACGGATGAACACCGGGGAGCTGTTTTTT. Translated: CASSPGRMNTGELFF.

This clonotype was counted once. J is TRBJ1-3 and V is TRBV18, with D possibly matching TRBD1 (5 bases). The CDR3 spans 14 residues. Looked up from germline, CDR1 is KGHSH and CDR2 is LQKENI. The V end was cut by 3 bases, the J end by 4 bases, with 10 bases between. DNA of the CDR3: TGTGCCAGCTCACCTGGGACGGGCGGAAACACCATATATTTT. This gives the protein CASSPGTGGNTIYF.

This clonotype was observed a few times. The chain joins TRBV15 to TRBJ2-3; D is undetermined. Germline lookup yields CDR1 LNHNV and CDR2 YYDKDF (reference sequence). Deletions cut 5 bases from V and 3 bases from J, with 6 bases between. The length of the CDR3 is 12 residues. For the CDR3, the DNA is TGTGCCACCAGCCAAAGGACAGATACGCAGTATTTT. Translated: CATSQRTDTQYF.

This chain connects TRBV5-1 to TRBJ2-7; D is undetermined. This CDR3 contains 14 residues. Looked up from germline, CDR1 is SGHRS and CDR2 is YFSETQ. Trimming stripped 3 bases from V and 4 bases from J, with 14 bases between. The CDR3 sequence is CASSSDQLTYEQYF. CDR3 DNA sequence: TGCGCCAGCAGCTCGGACCAACTAACATACGAGCAGTACTTC.

This chain joins TRBV7-9 and TRBJ2-2, with TRBD2 as a possible D gene (5 bases). Trimming took off 10 bases at V and 6 bases at J, with 12 bases between the two ends. There are 12 residues in the CDR3. Looked up from germline, CDR1 is SEHNR and CDR2 is FQNEAQ (reference sequence). The CDR3 here is CANREVAGELFF. The CDR3 DNA reads TGTGCCAACCGGGAAGTCGCCGGGGAGCTGTTTTTT.

This clonotype has just a few counts. The chain combines TRBV28 with TRBJ2-2; 7 bases are shared with TRBD2. CDR3 length equals 16 residues. In germline, CDR1 is MDHEN, CDR2 SYDVKM. V gave up 6 bases and J gave up 0 bases; unmatched junction bases: 7. CDR3 coding DNA: TGTGCCAGCAGCCTTCGACTAGCTTCGAACACCGGGGAGCTGTTTTTT. Amino acid sequence: CASSLRLASNTGELFF.

This chain connects TRBV7-2 to TRBJ2-1; the D is unclear. Trimming pared 7 bases from V and 0 bases from J, leaving 4 bases between. The germline gives CDR1 SGHTA, CDR2 FQGNSA. The CDR3 is made up of 12 amino acids. The CDR3 region has the DNA TGTGCCAGCATTCTCTCCTACAATGAGCAGTTCTTC. Encoded protein: CASILSYNEQFF.

This clonotype was seen repeatedly, ten times or more. The chain uses TRBV6-5 and TRBJ2-7; D might be TRBD1 (6 bases). The CDR3 has 15 residues. V shed 5 bases and J shed 3 bases, with 17 bases lying between them. Germline loops: CDR1 MNHEY, CDR2 SVGAGI. DNA for the CDR3: TGTGCCAGCAGTGGGCCGGGACACCAAATCTACGAGCAGTACTTC. Its translation is CASSGPGHQIYEQYF.

The V call is TRBV7-3, the J call TRBJ2-5; 7 positions match TRBD1. The CDR3 spans 16 residues. Germline values: CDR1 SGHTA, CDR2 FQGTGA. The junction had 11 bases not matched to a gene; V was cut back by 5 bases and J by 2 bases. The CDR3: CASSGDSPMPQETQYF. The CDR3 bases are TGTGCCAGCAGCGGGGACAGCCCGATGCCTCAAGAGACCCAGTACTTC.

The V call is TRBV20-1, the J call TRBJ2-1, with TRBD2 as a possible D gene (6 bases). Deletions cut 4 bases from V and 6 bases from J, with 16 bases between. This CDR3 is 14 amino acids long. Germline-derived CDR1 and CDR2 are DFQATT and SNEGSKA (reference sequence). Written as DNA, the CDR3 is TGCAGTGCTAAGACGGGAGAACGCATCAATGAGCAGTTCTTC. Its translation is CSAKTGERINEQFF.